Below are 6 T cell receptor beta chains sequenced from a single sample in a study of blood T cells in healthy people across ages. The second PCR ran roughly 6 to 11 cycles with a sample-barcoded 5' primer and J-beta primers. TCRdb re-derived calls from the 5' RACE reads in MiXCR, one entry per CDR3 protein. The table has around 900,000 distinct CDR3 sequences, roughly 51% seen once. Sequenced: blood. The receptor set was obtained from an older woman in good health.

CDR3 region: CASSSAGRFPYEQYF. DNA of the CDR3: TGTGCCAGCAGTTCTGCAGGGCGCTTCCCCTACGAGCAGTACTTC. The J gene is TRBJ2-7, the V gene TRBV7-2; tentative D call: TRBD1 (5 bases). V gave up 6 bases and J gave up 2 bases, with 17 bases separating them. The V gene's germline CDR1 is SGHTA and CDR2 FQGNSA. CDR3 length: 15 amino acids.

As concerns this clonotype: A much bigger clone sits one base away, suggesting this may be a read error. The V gene is TRBV12-3 or TRBV12-4, the J gene TRBJ1-1; 10 nucleotides match TRBD1. The CDR3 loop spans 15 amino acids. The CDR3, as DNA: TGTACCAGCAGTACTGACAGGGGGCGGAACACTGAAGCTTTCTTT. This codes for CTSSTDRGRNTEAFF.

This rearrangement joins TRBV6-2 or TRBV6-3 to TRBJ2-7; weak D call: TRBD2 (6 bases). The CDR3 runs 17 residues. In germline, CDR1 is MNHEY, CDR2 SVGEGT. V was trimmed by 0 bases and J by 4 bases, leaving 19 bases between them. The CDR3 DNA is TGTGCCAGCAGTTACTCGATCCGGAGGGCCTCGGGGTACGAGCAGTACTTC. Protein: CASSYSIRRASGYEQYF.

The chain is built from TRBV7-9 and TRBJ2-1, with D perhaps TRBD1 or TRBD2 (6 bases each). Germline V gene lookup returns CDR1 SEHNR and CDR2 FQNEAQ (reference sequence). CDR3 length: 15 residues. Trimming pared 1 base from V and 8 bases from J, leaving 15 bases between. The CDR3 coding sequence is TGTGCCAGCAGCTTAGTATGGGGGGCGCATGATGAGCAGTTCTTC. Residues: CASSLVWGAHDEQFF.

The chain uses TRBV20-1 and TRBJ2-7; 7 bases fit TRBD2. The V segment lost 3 bases and the J segment 5 bases; nucleotides outside the gene matches: 16. The CDR3 is 16 residues long. Germline-derived CDR1 and CDR2 are DFQATT and SNEGSKA (reference sequence). CDR3 amino acids: CSASLRTGGPTDEQYF. CDR3 nucleotides: TGCAGTGCTAGTCTTCGAACGGGAGGACCAACCGACGAGCAGTACTTC.

The chain combines TRBV18 with TRBJ2-6, with unresolved D. Germline V CDR1 and CDR2: KGHSH, LQKENI. Trimming cost V 0 bases and J 1 base, with 7 bases left between them. The CDR3 covers 16 residues. The CDR3 coding sequence is TGTGCCAGCTCACCACCAATATTGTCTGGGGCCAACGTCCTGACTTTC. This codes for CASSPPILSGANVLTF. Filled out from reference TRBV18 and TRBJ2-6, the complete variable domain reads NAGVMQNPRHLVRRRGQEARLRCSPMKGHSHVYWYRQLPEEGLKFMVYLQKENIIDESGMPKERFSAEFPKEGPSILRIQQVVRGDSAAYFCASSPPILSGANVLTFGAGSRLTVL.